A single sample gave rise to the 15 T cell receptor beta chains below, sequenced in a study of PD-1 blockade in classical Hodgkin lymphoma. Only in-frame clones appear in the TCRdb table, and some are missing; sequencing was by immunoSEQ multiplex PCR. The sample consists of some 49,000 clones, roughly 93% of them appearing once. Time point given: newly diagnosed, previously untreated cHL patient sample. The sample taken for sequencing was peripheral blood mononuclear cells (PBMCs). All receptors come from a human donor with classical Hodgkin lymphoma.

The rearrangement links TRBV7-9 to TRBJ2-7; D tentatively reads TRBD1 or TRBD2 (5 bases each). CDR1 and CDR2 (germline): SEHNR, FQNEAQ (reference sequence). V lost 5 bases to trimming and J lost 3 bases, with 14 bases between them. The CDR3 runs to 14 residues. The CDR3 here is CASSTGTPRYEQYV. The CDR3 DNA follows: TGTGCCAGCAGCACTGGGACGCCCCGCTACGAGCAGTACGTC.

V is TRBV11-2 and J is TRBJ2-2; the D call may be TRBD1 or TRBD2 (5 bases each). The length of the CDR3 is 19 residues. Per germline, CDR1 SGHAT and CDR2 FQNNGV. The V gene lost 2 bases and the J gene lost 7 bases, with 26 bases spanning the gap. The CDR3, as DNA: TGTGCCAGCAGCTTAACGATCGCACGTGGACACCAGAGGGTCGGGGAGCTGTTTTTT. Its translation: CASSLTIARGHQRVGELFF. Based on the CDR3 plus reference TRBV11-2 and TRBJ2-2, the full variable domain is EAGVAQSPRYKIIEKRQSVAFWCNPISGHATLYWYQQILGQGPKLLIQFQNNGVVDDSQLPKDRFSAERLKGVDSTLKIQPAKLEDSAVYLCASSLTIARGHQRVGELFFGEGSRLTVL.

The rearrangement joins TRBV5-1 to TRBJ2-3; D is undetermined. The CDR3 sequence is 12 residues long. CDR1 SGHRS and CDR2 YFSETQ come from the germline V gene. Trimming took off 4 bases at V and 5 bases at J, with 8 bases between the two ends. CDR3 amino acids: CASSAALDTQYF. CDR3 DNA sequence: TGCGCCAGCAGCGCCGCACTAGATACGCAGTATTTT. Combining the CDR3 with reference TRBV5-1 and TRBJ2-3 gives the whole variable domain KAGVTQTPRYLIKTRGQQVTLSCSPISGHRSVSWYQQTPGQGLQFLFEYFSETQRNKGNFPGRFSGRQFSNSRSEMNVSTLELGDSALYLCASSAALDTQYFGPGTRLTVL.

This clone has a single count. The chain employs TRBV5-5 and TRBJ2-6; D possibly corresponds to TRBD1 (5 bases). The CDR3 totals 14 residues. The V and J ends lost 4 bases and 2 bases respectively, with 7 bases between them. The germline V gene has CDR1 SGHKS and CDR2 YYEKEE (reference sequence). CDR3 DNA: TGTGCCAGCAGCGAAGGGGCTGGGGCCAACGTCCTGACTTTC. This gives the protein CASSEGAGANVLTF.

The rearrangement joins TRBV4-1 to TRBJ1-4; possibly TRBD1 for D (5 bases). This CDR3 has 16 residues. Deletions cut 6 bases from V and 8 bases from J, with 22 bases between. Germline CDR1 is MGHRA and CDR2 is YSYEKL. CDR3 in DNA: TGCGCCAGCAGAGGCCTAGGGCGGGGAGGGGAAGAAAAACTGTTTTTT. Translated: CASRGLGRGGEEKLFF.

J is TRBJ2-5 and V is TRBV9; D remains ambiguous. V dropped 3 bases and J dropped 3 bases, with 6 bases sitting between them. CDR3 size: 12 residues. Germline CDR1 SGDLS, CDR2 YYNGEE. CDR3 protein: CASSDWEETQYF. CDR3 sequence (DNA): TGTGCCAGCAGCGACTGGGAAGAGACCCAGTACTTC.

The chain links TRBV11-2 to TRBJ2-7; D is perhaps TRBD1 or TRBD2 (5 bases each). V was pared by 5 bases and J by 0 bases, with 17 bases between. The CDR3 extends over 16 amino acids. CDR1 is SGHAT, CDR2 FQNNGV, per germline. CDR3 residues: CASSLSPGRSSYEQYV. As DNA, the CDR3 is TGTGCCAGCAGCCTCTCGCCGGGACGGAGCTCCTACGAGCAGTACGTC.

The genes are TRBV7-3 and TRBJ2-5; 8 bases align to TRBD2. Germline CDR1 SGHTA, CDR2 FQGTGA. Losses at the gene ends were 0 bases for V and 9 bases for J; bases not matched to a gene: 6. There are 14 residues in the CDR3. Written as DNA, the CDR3 is TGTGCCAGCAGCTTAACGGGGACTAGTCGCGCCCAGTACTTC. Amino acid sequence: CASSLTGTSRAQYF.

The chain carries TRBV19 and TRBJ1-5, with 7 bases identical to TRBD1. The length of the CDR3 is 16 residues. In germline, CDR1 is LNHDA, CDR2 SQIVND (reference sequence). Trimming removed 6 bases from V and 0 bases from J; junction bases left unmatched: 8. CDR3 in amino acids: CASREGAWGSNQPQHF. The CDR3 DNA is TGTGCCAGTAGGGAGGGGGCTTGGGGTAGCAATCAGCCCCAGCATTTT.

This chain uses TRBV27 with TRBJ2-7; either TRBD1 or TRBD2 may supply D (5 bases each). Germline CDR1 reads MNHEY; CDR2 reads SMNVEV (reference sequence). This CDR3 is built from 15 residues. The V gene lost 5 bases and the J gene lost 2 bases, with 16 bases spanning the gap. CDR3 amino acids: CASSLSPGRAYEQYV. CDR3 nucleotides: TGTGCCAGCAGTCTCTCCCCAGGGAGAGCCTACGAGCAGTACGTC.

The chain employs TRBV7-2 and TRBJ1-2; no clear D. Trimming stripped 5 bases from V and 3 bases from J, with 19 bases between. This CDR3 spans 16 amino acids. Germline V gene data show CDR1 as SGHTA and CDR2 as FQGNSA. The DNA of the CDR3 is TGTGCCAGCAGCCTCGCGGGAGGGCCACTCCACTATGGCTACACCTTC. Translation gives CASSLAGGPLHYGYTF. Drawing the rest from reference TRBV7-2 and TRBJ1-2, the complete variable domain is GAGVSQSPSNKVTEKGKDVELRCDPISGHTALYWYRQSLGQGLEFLIYFQGNSAPDKSGLPSDRFSAERTGGSVSTLTIQRTQQEDSAVYLCASSLAGGPLHYGYTFGSGTRLTVV.

The rearrangement links TRBV19 to TRBJ2-2; 9 bases match TRBD2. Germline CDR1 is LNHDA and CDR2 is SQIVND (reference sequence). V was pared by 7 bases and J by 10 bases, with 13 bases of the junction left unmatched. The CDR3 has 15 amino acids. CDR3 DNA: TGTGCCAGTAATTTCCTGCGGGAGGGCCGAATGGAGCTGTTTTTT. This translates into CASNFLREGRMELFF.

In its sample, this clone was seen once. This chain connects TRBV6-1 to TRBJ2-2; 7 bases match TRBD1. This CDR3 comprises 20 residues. The V gene's germline CDR1 is MNHNS and CDR2 SASEGT. V gave up 2 bases and J gave up 3 bases; unmatched junction bases: 18. The CDR3 region has the DNA TGTGCCAGCAGTGAATTTGTTTACGGTCGACAGGGCTTGGACACCGGGGAGCTGTTTTTT. Translated, it gives CASSEFVYGRQGLDTGELFF.

This rearrangement joins TRBV27 to TRBJ2-7; the D gene could be TRBD1 or TRBD2 (5 bases each). The germline V gene encodes CDR1 MNHEY and CDR2 SMNVEV (reference sequence). The V end was cut by 6 bases, the J end by 6 bases, with 15 bases between. The CDR3 contains 13 residues. CDR3 amino acids: CASRPGPLGEQYV. The CDR3 DNA reads as TGTGCCAGCAGACCGGGACCCCTCGGCGAGCAGTACGTC.

The chain has TRBV28 and TRBJ1-1; TRBD1 matches 8 bases. Germline CDR1 and CDR2: MDHEN and SYDVKM. Trimming removed 6 bases from V and 11 bases from J; junction bases left unmatched: 20. The CDR3 contains 16 residues. The CDR3 DNA sequence: TGTGCCAGCAGCCCCCACCCGACAGGGGTGGCGGCAGCTGCTTTCTTT. Protein product: CASSPHPTGVAAAAFF. The complete variable domain, with remaining parts taken from reference TRBV28 and TRBJ1-1, reads DVKVTQSSRYLVKRTGEKVFLECVQDMDHENMFWYRQDPGLGLRLIYFSYDVKMKEKGDIPEGYSVSREKKERFSLILESASTNQTSMYLCASSPHPTGVAAAAFFGQGTRLTVV.